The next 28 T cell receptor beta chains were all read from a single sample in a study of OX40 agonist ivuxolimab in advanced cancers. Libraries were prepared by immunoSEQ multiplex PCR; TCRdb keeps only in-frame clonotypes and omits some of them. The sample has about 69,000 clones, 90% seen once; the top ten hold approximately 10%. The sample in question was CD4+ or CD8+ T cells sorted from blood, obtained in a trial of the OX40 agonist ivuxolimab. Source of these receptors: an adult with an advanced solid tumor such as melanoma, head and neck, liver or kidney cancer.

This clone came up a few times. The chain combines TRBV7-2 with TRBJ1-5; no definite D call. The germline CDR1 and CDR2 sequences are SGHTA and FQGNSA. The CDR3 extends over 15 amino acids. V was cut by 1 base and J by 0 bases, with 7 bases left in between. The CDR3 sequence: CASSLVADSNQPQHF. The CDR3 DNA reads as TGTGCCAGCAGCTTAGTTGCTGATAGCAATCAGCCCCAGCATTTT.

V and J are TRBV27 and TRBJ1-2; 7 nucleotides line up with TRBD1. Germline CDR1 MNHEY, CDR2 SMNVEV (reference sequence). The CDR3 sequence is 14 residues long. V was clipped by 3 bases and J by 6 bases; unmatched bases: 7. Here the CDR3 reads CASSFGRGVHGYTF. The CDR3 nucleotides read TGTGCCAGCAGTTTCGGCAGGGGGGTCCATGGCTACACCTTC.

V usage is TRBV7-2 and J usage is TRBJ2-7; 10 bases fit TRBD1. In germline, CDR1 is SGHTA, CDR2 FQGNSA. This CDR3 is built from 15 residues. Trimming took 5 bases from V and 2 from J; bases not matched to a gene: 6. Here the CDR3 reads CASSRTGQGTYEQYF. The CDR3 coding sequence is TGTGCCAGCAGCCGCACGGGACAGGGGACCTACGAGCAGTACTTC.

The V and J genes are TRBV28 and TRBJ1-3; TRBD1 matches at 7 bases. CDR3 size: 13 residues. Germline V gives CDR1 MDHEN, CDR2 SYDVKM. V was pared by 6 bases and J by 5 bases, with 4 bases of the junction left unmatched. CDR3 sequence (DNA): TGTGCCAGCAGGGACAGGTTCAGAAACACCATATATTTT. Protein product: CASRDRFRNTIYF.

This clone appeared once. The CDR3 loop reads CASSYSGSELFF. CDR3 in DNA: TGTGCCAGCAGTTACTCCGGGTCAGAGCTGTTTTTT. This chain connects TRBV6-5 to TRBJ2-2, with D uncertain. CDR1 and CDR2 (germline): MNHEY, SVGAGI. Trimming shortened V by 0 bases and J by 11 bases, and 7 bases separated the two germline ends. The CDR3 contains 12 residues.

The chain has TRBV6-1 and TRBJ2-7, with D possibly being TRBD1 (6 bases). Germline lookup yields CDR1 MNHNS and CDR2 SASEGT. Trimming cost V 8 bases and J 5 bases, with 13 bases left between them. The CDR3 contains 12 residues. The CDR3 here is CASLGHFHEQYF. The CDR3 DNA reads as TGTGCCAGCCTGGGACATTTCCACGAGCAGTACTTC.

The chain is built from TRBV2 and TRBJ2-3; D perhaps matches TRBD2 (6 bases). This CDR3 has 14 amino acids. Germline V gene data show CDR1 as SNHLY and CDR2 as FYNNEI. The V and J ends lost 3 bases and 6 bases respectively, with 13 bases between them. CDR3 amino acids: CASSERGRLDTQYF. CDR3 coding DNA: TGTGCCAGCAGTGAGCGGGGTCGGCTCGATACGCAGTATTTT.

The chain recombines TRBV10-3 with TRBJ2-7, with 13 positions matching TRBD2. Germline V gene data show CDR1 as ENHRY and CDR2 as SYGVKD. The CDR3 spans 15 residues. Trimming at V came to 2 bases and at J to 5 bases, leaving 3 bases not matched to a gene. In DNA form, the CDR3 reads TGTGCCATCAGTGAGACCGGACTAGCGGGAGACGAGCAGTACTTC. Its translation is CAISETGLAGDEQYF.

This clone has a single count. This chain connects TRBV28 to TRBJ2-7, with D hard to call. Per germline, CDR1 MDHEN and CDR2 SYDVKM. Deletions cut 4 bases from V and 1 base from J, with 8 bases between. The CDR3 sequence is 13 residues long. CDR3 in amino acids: CASSWSGSYEQYF. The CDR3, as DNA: TGTGCCAGCAGTTGGTCTGGTTCCTACGAGCAGTACTTC.

As DNA, the CDR3 is TGTGCCAGCAGCTCCCCGTGGACTGGGGGCCTCCAAGAGACCCAGTACTTC. Its protein product is CASSSPWTGGLQETQYF. V gene TRBV9 combines with J gene TRBJ2-5; TRBD1 is a possible D gene (6 bases). Looked up from germline, CDR1 is SGDLS and CDR2 is YYNGEE. The V end was cut by 4 bases, the J end by 1 base, with 20 bases between. CDR3 length: 17 residues.

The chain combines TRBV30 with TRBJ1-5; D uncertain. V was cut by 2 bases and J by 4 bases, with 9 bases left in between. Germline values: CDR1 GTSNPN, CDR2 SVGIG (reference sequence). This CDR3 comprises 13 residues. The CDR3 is CAWSPDGNQPQHF. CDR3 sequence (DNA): TGTGCCTGGAGTCCCGACGGGAATCAGCCCCAGCATTTT.

The CDR3 spells CASSSDRFTDTQYF. The CDR3 DNA is TGTGCCAGCAGTTCTGACAGGTTCACAGATACGCAGTATTTT. This rearrangement joins TRBV27 to TRBJ2-3; TRBD1 is a possible D gene (6 bases). The CDR3 has 14 residues. The germline gives CDR1 MNHEY, CDR2 SMNVEV (reference sequence). Trimming stripped 4 bases from V and 2 bases from J, with 10 bases between.

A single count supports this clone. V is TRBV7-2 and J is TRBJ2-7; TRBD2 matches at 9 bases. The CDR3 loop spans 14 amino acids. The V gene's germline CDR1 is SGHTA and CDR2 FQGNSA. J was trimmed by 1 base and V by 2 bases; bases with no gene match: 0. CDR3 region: CASSLLAGSYEQYF. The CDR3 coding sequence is TGTGCCAGCAGCTTACTAGCGGGATCCTACGAGCAGTACTTC.

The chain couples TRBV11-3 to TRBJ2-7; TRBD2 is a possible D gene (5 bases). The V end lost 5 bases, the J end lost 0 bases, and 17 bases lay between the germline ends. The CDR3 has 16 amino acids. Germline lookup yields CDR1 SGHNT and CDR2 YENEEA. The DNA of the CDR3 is TGTGCCAGCAGCCCTAGGTGGGTAGCGTCCTCCTACGAGCAGTACTTC. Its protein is CASSPRWVASSYEQYF. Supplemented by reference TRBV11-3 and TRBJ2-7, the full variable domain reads EAGVVQSPRYKIIEKKQPVAFWCNPISGHNTLYWYLQNLGQGPELLIRYENEEAVDDSQLPKDRFSAERLKGVDSTLKIQPAELGDSAVYLCASSPRWVASSYEQYFGPGTRLTVT.

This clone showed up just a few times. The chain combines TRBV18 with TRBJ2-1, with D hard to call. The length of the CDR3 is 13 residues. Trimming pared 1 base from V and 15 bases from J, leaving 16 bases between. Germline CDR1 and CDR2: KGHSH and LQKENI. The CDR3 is CASSPRGLALRFF. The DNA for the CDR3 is TGTGCCAGCTCACCACGTGGTCTGGCGCTGCGGTTCTTC. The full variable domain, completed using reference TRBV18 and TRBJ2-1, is NAGVMQNPRHLVRRRGQEARLRCSPMKGHSHVYWYRQLPEEGLKFMVYLQKENIIDESGMPKERFSAEFPKEGPSILRIQQVVRGDSAAYFCASSPRGLALRFFGPGTRLTVL.

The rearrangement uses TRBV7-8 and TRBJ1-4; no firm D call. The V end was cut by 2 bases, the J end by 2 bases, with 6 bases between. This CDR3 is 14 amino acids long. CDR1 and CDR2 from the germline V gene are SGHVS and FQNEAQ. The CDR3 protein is CASSLRETNEKLFF. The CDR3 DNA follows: TGTGCCAGCAGCTTAAGGGAGACTAATGAAAAACTGTTTTTT.

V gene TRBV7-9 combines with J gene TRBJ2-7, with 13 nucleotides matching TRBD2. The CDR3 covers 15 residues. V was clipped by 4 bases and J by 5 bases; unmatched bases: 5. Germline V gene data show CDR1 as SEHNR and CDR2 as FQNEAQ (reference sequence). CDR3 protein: CASSSGLAGVNEQYF. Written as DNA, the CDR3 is TGTGCCAGCAGCTCCGGACTAGCGGGAGTAAACGAGCAGTACTTC.

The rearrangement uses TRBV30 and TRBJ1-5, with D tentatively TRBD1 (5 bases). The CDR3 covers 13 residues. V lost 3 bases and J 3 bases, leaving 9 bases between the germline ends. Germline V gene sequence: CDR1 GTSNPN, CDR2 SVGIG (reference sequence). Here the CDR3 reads CAWSPRVNQPQHF. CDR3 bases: TGTGCCTGGAGCCCCAGGGTCAATCAGCCCCAGCATTTT.

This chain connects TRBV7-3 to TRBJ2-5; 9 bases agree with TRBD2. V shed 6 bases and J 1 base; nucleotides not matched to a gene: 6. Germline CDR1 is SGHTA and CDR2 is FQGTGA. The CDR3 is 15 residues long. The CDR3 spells CASRPGLAPQETQYF. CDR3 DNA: TGTGCCAGCAGGCCCGGACTAGCGCCCCAAGAGACCCAGTACTTC.

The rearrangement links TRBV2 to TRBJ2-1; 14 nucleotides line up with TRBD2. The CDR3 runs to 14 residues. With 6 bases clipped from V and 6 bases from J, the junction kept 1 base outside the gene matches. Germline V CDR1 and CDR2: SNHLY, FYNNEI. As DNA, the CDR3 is TGTGCCAGCAGGGGGACTAGCGGGAGCAATGAGCAGTTCTTC. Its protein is CASRGTSGSNEQFF.

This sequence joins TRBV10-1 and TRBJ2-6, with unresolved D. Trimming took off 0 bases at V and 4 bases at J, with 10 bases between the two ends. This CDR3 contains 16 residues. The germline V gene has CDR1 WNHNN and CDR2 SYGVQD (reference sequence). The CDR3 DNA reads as TGCGCCAGCAGTGAGTCGACTGGGATGGGGGCCAACGTCCTGACTTTC. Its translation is CASSESTGMGANVLTF.

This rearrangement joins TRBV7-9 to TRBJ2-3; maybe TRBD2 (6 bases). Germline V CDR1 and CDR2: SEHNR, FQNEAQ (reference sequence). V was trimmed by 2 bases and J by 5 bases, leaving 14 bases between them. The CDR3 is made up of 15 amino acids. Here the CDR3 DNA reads TGTGCCAGCAGCTTATGGGAGGCCCGCGGAGATACGCAGTATTTT. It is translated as CASSLWEARGDTQYF.

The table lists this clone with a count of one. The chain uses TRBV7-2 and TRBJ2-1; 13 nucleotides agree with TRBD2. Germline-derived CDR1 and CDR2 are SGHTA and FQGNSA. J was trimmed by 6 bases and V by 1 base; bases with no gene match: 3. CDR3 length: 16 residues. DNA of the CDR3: TGTGCCAGCAGCTTAGTAGGACTAGCGGGAGTCAATGAGCAGTTCTTC. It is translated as CASSLVGLAGVNEQFF.

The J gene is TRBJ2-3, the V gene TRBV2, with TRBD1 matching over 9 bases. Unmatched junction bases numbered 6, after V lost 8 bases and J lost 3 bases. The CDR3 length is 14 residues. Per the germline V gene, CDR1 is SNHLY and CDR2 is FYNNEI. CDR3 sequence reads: CASRGQGRTDTQYF. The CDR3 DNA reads TGTGCCAGCCGGGGACAGGGAAGGACAGATACGCAGTATTTT.

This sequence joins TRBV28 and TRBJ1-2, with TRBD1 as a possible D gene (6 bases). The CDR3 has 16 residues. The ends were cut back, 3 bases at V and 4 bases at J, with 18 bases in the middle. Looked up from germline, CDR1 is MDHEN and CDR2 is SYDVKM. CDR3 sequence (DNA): TGTGCCAGCAGTTTGGAAAGGGGGGGCTTGGTCTATGGCTACACCTTC. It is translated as CASSLERGGLVYGYTF.

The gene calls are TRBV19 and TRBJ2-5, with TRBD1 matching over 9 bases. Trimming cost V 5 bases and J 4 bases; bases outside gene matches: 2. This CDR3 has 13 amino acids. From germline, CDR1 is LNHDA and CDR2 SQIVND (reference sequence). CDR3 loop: CASSRTGVETQYF. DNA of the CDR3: TGTGCCAGTAGTCGGACAGGGGTAGAGACCCAGTACTTC.

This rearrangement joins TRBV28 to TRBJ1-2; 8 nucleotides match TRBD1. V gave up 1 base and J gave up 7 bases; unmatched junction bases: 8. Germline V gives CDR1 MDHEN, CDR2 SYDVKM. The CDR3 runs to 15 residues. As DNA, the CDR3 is TGTGCCAGCAGTTTATCCAGGACAGGGAGCAGTGGCTACACCTTC. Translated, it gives CASSLSRTGSSGYTF.

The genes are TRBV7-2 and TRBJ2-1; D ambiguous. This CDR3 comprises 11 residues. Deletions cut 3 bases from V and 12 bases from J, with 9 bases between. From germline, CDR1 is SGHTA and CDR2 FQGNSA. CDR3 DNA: TGTGCCAGCAGCTTTGAGCCTACGCAGTTCTTC. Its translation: CASSFEPTQFF.